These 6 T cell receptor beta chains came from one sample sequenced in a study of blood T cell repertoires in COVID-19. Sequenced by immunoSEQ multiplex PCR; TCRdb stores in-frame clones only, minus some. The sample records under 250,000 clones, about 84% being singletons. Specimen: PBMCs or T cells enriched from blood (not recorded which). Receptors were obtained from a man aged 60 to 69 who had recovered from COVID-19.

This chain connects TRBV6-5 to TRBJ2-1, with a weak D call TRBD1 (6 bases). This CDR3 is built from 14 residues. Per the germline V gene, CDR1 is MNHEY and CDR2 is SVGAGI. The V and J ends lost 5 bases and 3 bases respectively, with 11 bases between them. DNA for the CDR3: TGTGCCAGCAGTACTAGGACAGACTACAATGAGCAGTTCTTC. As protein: CASSTRTDYNEQFF.

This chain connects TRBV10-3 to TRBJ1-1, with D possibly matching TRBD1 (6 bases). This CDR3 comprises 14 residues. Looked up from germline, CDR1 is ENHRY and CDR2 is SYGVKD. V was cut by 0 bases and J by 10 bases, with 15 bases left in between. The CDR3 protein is CAISESQGSSRAFF. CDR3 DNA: TGTGCCATCAGTGAGTCCCAGGGGTCTAGTAGAGCTTTCTTT.

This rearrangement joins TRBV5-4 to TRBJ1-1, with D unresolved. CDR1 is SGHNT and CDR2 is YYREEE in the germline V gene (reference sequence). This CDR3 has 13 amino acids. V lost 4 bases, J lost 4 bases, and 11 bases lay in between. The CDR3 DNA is TGTGCCAGCAGCATCGGAAGGAGCACTGAAGCTTTCTTT. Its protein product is CASSIGRSTEAFF.

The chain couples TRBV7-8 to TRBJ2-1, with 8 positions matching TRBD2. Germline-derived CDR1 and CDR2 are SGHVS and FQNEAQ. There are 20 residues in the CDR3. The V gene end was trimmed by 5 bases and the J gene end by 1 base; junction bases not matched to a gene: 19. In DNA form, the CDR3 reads TGTGCCAGCAGCCTGGCCCCTACTTCCGTGCGGGGGGTTTCCTACAATGAGCAGTTCTTC. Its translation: CASSLAPTSVRGVSYNEQFF. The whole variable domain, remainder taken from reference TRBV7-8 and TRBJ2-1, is GAGVSQSPRYKVAKRGQDVALRCDPISGHVSLFWYQQALGQGPEFLTYFQNEAQLDKSGLPSDRFFAERPEGSVSTLKIQRTQQEDSAVYLCASSLAPTSVRGVSYNEQFFGPGTRLTVL.

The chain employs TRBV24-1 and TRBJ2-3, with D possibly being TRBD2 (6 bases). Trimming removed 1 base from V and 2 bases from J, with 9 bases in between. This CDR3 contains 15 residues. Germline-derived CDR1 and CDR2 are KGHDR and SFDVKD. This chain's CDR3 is CATSDFGGVTDTQYF. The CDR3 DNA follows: TGTGCCACCAGTGATTTCGGCGGGGTCACAGATACGCAGTATTTT.

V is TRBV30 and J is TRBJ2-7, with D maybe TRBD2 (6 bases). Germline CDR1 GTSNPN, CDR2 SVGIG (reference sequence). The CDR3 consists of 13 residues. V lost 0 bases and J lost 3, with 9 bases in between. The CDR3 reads CAWSVGGIYEQYF. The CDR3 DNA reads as TGTGCCTGGAGTGTAGGAGGGATCTACGAGCAGTACTTC.